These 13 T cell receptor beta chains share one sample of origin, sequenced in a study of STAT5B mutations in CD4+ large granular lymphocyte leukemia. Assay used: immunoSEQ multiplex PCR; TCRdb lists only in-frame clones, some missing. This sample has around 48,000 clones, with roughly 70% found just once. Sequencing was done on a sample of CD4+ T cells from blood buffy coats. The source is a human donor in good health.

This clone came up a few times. This CDR3 reads CAISESRVSGKLFF. The CDR3 DNA sequence: TGTGCCATCAGTGAGTCGAGGGTCTCGGGAAAACTGTTTTTT. The gene calls are TRBV10-3 and TRBJ1-4; D gene ambiguous. The CDR3 is 14 residues long. Germline V lookup: CDR1 ENHRY, CDR2 SYGVKD. Trimming cost V 0 bases and J 10 bases, with 12 bases left between them.

CDR3 protein: CAISESSGTTGELFF. The CDR3 region has the DNA TGTGCCATCAGTGAGTCTTCGGGTACCACCGGGGAGCTGTTTTTT. The rearrangement links TRBV10-3 to TRBJ2-2; D is unclear. CDR3 length: 15 amino acids. Per germline, CDR1 ENHRY and CDR2 SYGVKD. The V end was cut by 0 bases, the J end by 4 bases, with 9 bases between.

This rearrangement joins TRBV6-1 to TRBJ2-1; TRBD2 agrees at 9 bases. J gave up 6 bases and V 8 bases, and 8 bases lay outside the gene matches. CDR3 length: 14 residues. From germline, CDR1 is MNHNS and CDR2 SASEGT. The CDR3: CASDASGAFNEQFF. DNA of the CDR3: TGTGCCAGCGACGCTAGCGGGGCCTTCAATGAGCAGTTCTTC.

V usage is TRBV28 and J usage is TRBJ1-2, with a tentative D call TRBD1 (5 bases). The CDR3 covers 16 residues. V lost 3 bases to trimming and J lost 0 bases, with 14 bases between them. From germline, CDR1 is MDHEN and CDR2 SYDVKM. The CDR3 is CASSFPLGESNYGYTF. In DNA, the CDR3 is TGTGCCAGCAGTTTCCCCTTGGGGGAGTCTAACTATGGCTACACCTTC.

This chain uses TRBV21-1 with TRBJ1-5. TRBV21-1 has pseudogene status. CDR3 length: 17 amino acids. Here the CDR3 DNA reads TGTGCCAGCAGTGAGGAGAGAGAGAACCATAGCAATCAGCCCCAGCATTTT. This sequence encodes CASSEERENHSNQPQHF.

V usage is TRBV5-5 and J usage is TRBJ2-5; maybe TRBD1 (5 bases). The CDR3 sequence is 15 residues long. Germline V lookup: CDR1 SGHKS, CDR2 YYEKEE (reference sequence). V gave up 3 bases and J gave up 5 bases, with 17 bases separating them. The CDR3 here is CASSSTRGPGETQYF. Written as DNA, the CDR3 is TGTGCCAGCAGCTCGACTCGTGGGCCAGGGGAGACCCAGTACTTC.

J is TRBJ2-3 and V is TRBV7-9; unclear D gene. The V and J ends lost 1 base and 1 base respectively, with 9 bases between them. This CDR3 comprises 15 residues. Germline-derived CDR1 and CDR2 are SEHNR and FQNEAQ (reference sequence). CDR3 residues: CASSLVEWGTDTQYF. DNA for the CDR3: TGTGCCAGCAGCTTAGTCGAATGGGGCACAGATACGCAGTATTTT.

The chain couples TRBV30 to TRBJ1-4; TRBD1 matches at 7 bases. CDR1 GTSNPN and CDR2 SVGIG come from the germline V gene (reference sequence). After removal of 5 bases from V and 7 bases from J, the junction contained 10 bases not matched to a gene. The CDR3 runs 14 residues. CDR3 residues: CAWEKTGMGEKLFF. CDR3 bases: TGTGCCTGGGAAAAGACAGGGATGGGTGAAAAACTGTTTTTT.

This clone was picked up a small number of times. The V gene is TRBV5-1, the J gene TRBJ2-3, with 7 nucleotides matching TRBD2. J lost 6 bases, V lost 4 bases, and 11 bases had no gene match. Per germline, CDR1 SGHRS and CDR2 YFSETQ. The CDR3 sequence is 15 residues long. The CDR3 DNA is TGCGCCAGCAGCCCCGCTAGCGGCCTCGGGGATACGCAGTATTTT. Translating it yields CASSPASGLGDTQYF.

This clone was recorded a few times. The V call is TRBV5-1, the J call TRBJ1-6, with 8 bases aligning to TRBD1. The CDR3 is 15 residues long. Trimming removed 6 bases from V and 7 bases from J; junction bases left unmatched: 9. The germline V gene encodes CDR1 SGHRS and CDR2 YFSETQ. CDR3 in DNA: TGCGCCAGCACTCAGGGGGCGATAGAAAATTCACCCCTCCACTTT. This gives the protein CASTQGAIENSPLHF. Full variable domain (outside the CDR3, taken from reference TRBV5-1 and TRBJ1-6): KAGVTQTPRYLIKTRGQQVTLSCSPISGHRSVSWYQQTPGQGLQFLFEYFSETQRNKGNFPGRFSGRQFSNSRSEMNVSTLELGDSALYLCASTQGAIENSPLHFGNGTRLTVT.

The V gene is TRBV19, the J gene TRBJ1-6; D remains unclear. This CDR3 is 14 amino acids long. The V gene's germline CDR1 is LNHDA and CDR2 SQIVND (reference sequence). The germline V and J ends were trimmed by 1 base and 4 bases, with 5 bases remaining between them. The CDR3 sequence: CASSIAGYNSPLHF. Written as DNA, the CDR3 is TGTGCCAGTAGTATAGCCGGATATAATTCACCCCTCCACTTT.

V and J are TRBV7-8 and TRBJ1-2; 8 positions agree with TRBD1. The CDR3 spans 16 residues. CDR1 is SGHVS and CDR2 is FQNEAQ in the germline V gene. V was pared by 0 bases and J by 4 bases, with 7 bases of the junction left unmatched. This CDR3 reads CASSLAAAGGGYGYTF. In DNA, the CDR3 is TGTGCCAGCAGCTTAGCAGCGGCAGGGGGCGGCTATGGCTACACCTTC.

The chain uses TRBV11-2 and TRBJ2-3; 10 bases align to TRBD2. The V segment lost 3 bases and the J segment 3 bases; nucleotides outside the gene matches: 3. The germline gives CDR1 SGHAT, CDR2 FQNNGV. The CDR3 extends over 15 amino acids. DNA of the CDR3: TGTGCCAGCAGCTTTCAGCGGGGGGGTACAGATACGCAGTATTTT. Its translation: CASSFQRGGTDTQYF.